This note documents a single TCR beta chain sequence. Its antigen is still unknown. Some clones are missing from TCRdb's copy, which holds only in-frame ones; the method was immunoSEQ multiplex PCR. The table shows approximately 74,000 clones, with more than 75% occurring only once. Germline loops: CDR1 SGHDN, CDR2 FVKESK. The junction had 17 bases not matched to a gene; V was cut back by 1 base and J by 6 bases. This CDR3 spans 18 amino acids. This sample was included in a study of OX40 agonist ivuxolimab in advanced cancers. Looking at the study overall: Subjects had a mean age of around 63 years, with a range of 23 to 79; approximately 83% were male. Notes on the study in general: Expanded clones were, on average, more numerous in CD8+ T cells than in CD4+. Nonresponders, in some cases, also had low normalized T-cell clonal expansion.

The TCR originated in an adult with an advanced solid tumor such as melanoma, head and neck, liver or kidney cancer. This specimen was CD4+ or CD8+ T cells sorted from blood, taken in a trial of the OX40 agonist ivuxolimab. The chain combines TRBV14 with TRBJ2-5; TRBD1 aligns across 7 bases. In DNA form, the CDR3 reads TGTGCCAGCAGCCAAGGGGTCAGCAGGGGGAGCCCCAGAAAGACCCAGTACTTC. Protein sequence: CASSQGVSRGSPRKTQYF.